The rows below give T cell receptor beta chains drawn from one sample of a study of T-cell memory formation after mild COVID-19. TCRdb re-derived calls from the 5' RACE reads in MiXCR, one entry per CDR3 protein. Of 400,000 to 500,000 distinct CDR3 sequences in the sample, about a sixth were seen once. The sequenced material came from PBMCs or a T cell subset sorted from them (not recorded which). These receptors all come from a man aged 18 to 29 who had mild COVID-19 (a few samples of this study predate the infection). Cell type and time point are not known. CDR3s include the opening cysteine and the closing phenylalanine or tryptophan. The D gene is left open where the match is weak. Size tells how often a clone was seen (once, few, many) or the class of an expanded clone, and some rows leave it out.

.	TRBV7-9	few	TRBJ1-2	CASSRPLWEKGYTF	TGTGCCAGCAGCCGTCCCCTTTGGGAGAAGGGCTACACCTTC
TRBD1	TRBV11-2	once	TRBJ1-5	CATKGQSYNQPQHF	TGTGCCACCAAGGGACAGAGCTACAATCAGCCCCAGCATTTT
.	TRBV7-2	few	TRBJ1-2	CASSLTPGPIYGYTF	TGTGCCAGCAGCTTAACACCGGGACCTATATATGGCTACACCTTC
.	TRBV2	few	TRBJ2-1	CASSDRLPNYNEQFF	TGTGCCAGCAGTGACCGGCTACCTAATTACAATGAGCAGTTCTTC
.	TRBV18	few	TRBJ2-1	CASSPRDSGHFYNEQFF	TGTGCCAGCTCACCACGCGACAGCGGCCACTTTTACAATGAGCAGTTCTTC
.	TRBV12-3/TRBV12-4	.	TRBJ1-2	CASRVLGLAYGYTF	TGTGCCAGCAGGGTTTTGGGGTTAGCGTATGGCTACACCTTC
TRBD1	TRBV4-3	.	TRBJ1-2	CASSQDPGTVYGYTF	TGCGCCAGCAGCCAAGATCCGGGGACAGTCTATGGCTACACCTTC
.	TRBV24-1	few	TRBJ2-5	CATSDLRGAQYF	TGTGCCACCAGTGATTTGCGAGGGGCCCAGTACTTC
.	TRBV24-1	.	TRBJ2-2	CATSDFTGELFF	TGTGCCACCAGTGATTTCACAGGGGAGCTGTTTTTT
TRBD2	TRBV6-5	.	TRBJ2-5	CASSYPRSGGGQETQYF	TGTGCCAGCAGTTACCCCCGTAGCGGGGGTGGGCAAGAGACCCAGTACTTC
.	TRBV7-2	few	TRBJ2-5	CASTPWAGGHETQYF	TGTGCCAGCACCCCATGGGCAGGGGGGCACGAGACCCAGTACTTC
.	TRBV6-2/TRBV6-3	once	TRBJ1-1	CASSYRLQRGLGAFF	TGTGCCAGCAGTTACCGGCTACAGCGGGGGCTTGGAGCTTTCTTT
.	TRBV4-1	many	TRBJ1-1	CASSPREVTEAFF	TGCGCCAGCAGCCCCCGGGAGGTCACTGAAGCTTTCTTT
.	TRBV6-2/TRBV6-3	few	TRBJ1-5	CASLGLRQPQHF	TGTGCCAGCTTGGGTTTGCGACAGCCCCAGCATTTT
TRBD1	TRBV7-2	many	TRBJ1-6	CASSWDRGNSPLHF	TGTGCCAGCAGCTGGGACAGGGGTAATTCACCCCTCCACTTT
TRBD2	TRBV7-2	.	TRBJ2-5	CASNAGLAGETQYF	TGTGCCAGCAATGCCGGACTAGCTGGCGAGACCCAGTACTTC
TRBD1	TRBV6-2/TRBV6-3	few	TRBJ1-1	CASSQLQGAEAFF	TGTGCCAGCAGCCAACTACAGGGGGCTGAAGCTTTCTTT
.	TRBV4-1	few	TRBJ1-3	CASSQDRWRGISDTIYF	TGCGCCAGCAGCCAAGACCGTTGGAGGGGGATAAGTGACACCATATATTTT
.	TRBV28	few	TRBJ2-1	CASTTAGAYNEQFF	TGTGCCAGCACTACGGCAGGGGCCTACAATGAGCAGTTCTTC
.	TRBV6-5	.	TRBJ1-5	CASSSTVNQPQHF	TGTGCCAGCAGTTCCACAGTCAATCAGCCCCAGCATTTT
.	TRBV21-1	few	TRBJ1-2	CASSQVYYGYTF	TGTGCCAGCAGTCAGGTTTACTATGGCTACACCTTC
.	TRBV6-6	.	TRBJ2-2	CASSYPGPYTGELFF	TGTGCCAGCAGTTACCCGGGACCCTACACCGGGGAGCTGTTTTTT
.	TRBV6-2/TRBV6-3	.	TRBJ2-4	CASKSGPVKNIQYF	TGTGCCAGCAAAAGCGGACCCGTAAAAAACATTCAGTACTTC
.	TRBV5-1	many	TRBJ2-1	CASSLEIPYNEQFF	TGCGCCAGCAGCCTTGAGATACCTTACAATGAGCAGTTCTTC
.	TRBV24-1	.	TRBJ1-5	CATSDNYSNQPQHF	TGTGCCACCAGTGACAATTATAGCAATCAGCCCCAGCATTTT
.	TRBV5-1	.	TRBJ2-5	CASKGRGRDQETQYF	TGCGCCAGCAAGGGCAGGGGCAGGGACCAAGAGACCCAGTACTTC
.	TRBV7-3	.	TRBJ2-1	CASSPPSATEQFF	TGTGCCAGCAGCCCCCCTTCGGCGACTGAGCAGTTCTTC
.	TRBV7-6	many	TRBJ2-7	CASSLNQGIGYEQYF	TGTGCCAGCAGCTTGAATCAGGGGATTGGGTACGAGCAGTACTTC
.	TRBV7-9	few	TRBJ1-1	CASTGDWGNTEAFF	TGTGCCAGCACCGGGGACTGGGGGAACACTGAAGCTTTCTTT
TRBD1	TRBV6-2/TRBV6-3	few	TRBJ2-2	CASSDYRGHTGELFF	TGTGCCAGCAGTGATTACAGGGGGCACACCGGGGAGCTGTTTTTT
.	TRBV10-3	few	TRBJ1-2	CAISETGRAGYTF	TGTGCCATCAGTGAAACAGGGAGGGCCGGCTACACCTTC
.	TRBV7-2	many	TRBJ1-6	CASSLTGWGRDNSPLHF	TGTGCCAGCAGCTTAACGGGTTGGGGTCGGGATAATTCACCCCTCCACTTT
.	TRBV20-1	few	TRBJ1-1	CSAHARGVNTEAFF	TGCAGTGCCCACGCGCGGGGGGTGAACACTGAAGCTTTCTTT
TRBD2	TRBV11-2	few	TRBJ2-3	CASSFLAGGLTDTQYF	TGTGCCAGCAGCTTTTTAGCGGGGGGGCTCACAGATACGCAGTATTTT
.	TRBV29-1	.	TRBJ1-1	CSVGVFAFF	TGCAGCGTGGGGGTGTTCGCTTTCTTT
TRBD1	TRBV20-1	few	TRBJ1-2	CSARDFGRGQGYTF	TGCAGTGCTAGAGATTTCGGCAGGGGGCAAGGCTACACCTTC
TRBD2	TRBV12-3/TRBV12-4	many	TRBJ2-1	CASSFPSGGYNEQFF	TGTGCCAGCAGTTTCCCCAGCGGGGGGTACAATGAGCAGTTCTTC
TRBD2	TRBV7-3	.	TRBJ2-1	CASSFTSGGAFEQFF	TGTGCCAGCAGCTTCACTAGCGGGGGGGCGTTTGAGCAGTTCTTC
.	TRBV6-5	few	TRBJ2-1	CASSYSWDRPYNEQFF	TGTGCCAGCAGTTACTCATGGGACCGGCCCTACAATGAGCAGTTCTTC
.	TRBV11-2	few	TRBJ2-1	CASSIASIEQFF	TGTGCCAGCAGCATAGCGTCCATTGAGCAGTTCTTC
.	TRBV12-3/TRBV12-4	.	TRBJ2-3	CAAQGLRTDTQYF	TGTGCCGCCCAGGGCCTACGCACAGATACGCAGTATTTT
.	TRBV21-1	few	TRBJ2-2	CASSTRRGGTGELFF	TGTGCCAGCAGCACCCGTAGGGGGGGCACCGGGGAGCTGTTTTTT
.	TRBV12-3/TRBV12-4	.	TRBJ1-4	CASSFLVNEKLFF	TGTGCCAGCAGTTTTCTCGTTAATGAAAAACTGTTTTTT
TRBD2	TRBV6-1	.	TRBJ2-4	CASTWGGGRNIQYF	TGTGCCAGCACGTGGGGGGGAGGGAGAAACATTCAGTACTTC
.	TRBV5-1	.	TRBJ2-1	CASSFAASYNEQFF	TGCGCCAGCAGCTTTGCGGCCTCCTACAATGAGCAGTTCTTC
.	TRBV6-1	few	TRBJ1-2	CASSEDVGRWYGYTF	TGTGCCAGCAGTGAAGATGTAGGGAGGTGGTATGGCTACACCTTC
.	TRBV15	few	TRBJ2-2	CATSSATTSYGELFF	TGTGCCACCAGCAGTGCAACGACTAGTTACGGGGAGCTGTTTTTT
.	TRBV12-3/TRBV12-4	few	TRBJ1-6	CASRSKEAPLHF	TGTGCCAGCAGGTCGAAGGAGGCACCCCTCCACTTT